The present T cell receptor beta chain was sequenced within a study of T cells in Graves' hyperthyroidism and ophthalmopathy. The study, taken as a whole, reports: Most thyroid clonotypes with frequency above 0.001 were detected in blood. Ophthalmopathy cases were set apart from stable hyperthyroidism by a 13 V-J model.

Amplified regions were TCR beta CDR3 sequences from RNA transcripts. First-round RT-PCR targeting the TCR CDR3 was performed with the HTBI primer set. TCRdb reprocessed the multiplex PCR reads via MiXCR and lists one record per CDR3 protein. The sample holds around 600,000 distinct CDR3 sequences, more than 12% seen once. This clonotype has ten or more counts. Antigen: not known. PBMCs were sourced from around 10 ml fresh peripheral blood. CDR1 is MDHEN, CDR2 SYDVKM, per germline. The V gene lost 8 bases and the J gene lost 0 bases, with 7 bases spanning the gap. The CDR3 totals 12 residues. V gene TRBV28 combines with J gene TRBJ1-2; D is unclear. Source material: blood. This receptor was obtained from a woman aged 45-59 years with Graves' ophthalmopathy. The CDR3 sequence: CASSDSNYGYTF. The CDR3 DNA is TGTGCCAGCTCAGACTCTAACTATGGCTACACCTTC.